A selection of T cell receptor beta chains follows, all from one sample in a study of neurological immune-mediated disorders. TCRdb redid the calling of the 5' RACE reads with MiXCR, one entry per CDR3 protein. The sample has about 41,000 distinct CDR3 sequences, about an eighth seen once. Sequences were obtained from PBMCs. The receptors here all came from a female donor in good health. The CDR3 runs from the conserved cysteine through the conserved F or W. The D gene is left open where the match is weak. Clone size, where shown, is once, few, many, or a class for clones that have expanded.

j_gene | abundance | d_gene | v_gene | CDR3aa | CDR3nt
TRBJ1-1 | many | TRBD1 | TRBV5-6 | CASSFDRAQTEAFF | TGTGCCAGCAGCTTCGACAGGGCCCAAACCGAAGCTTTCTTT
TRBJ1-2 | many | - | TRBV6-6 | CASSPFSGSNYGYTF | TGTGCCAGCAGCCCCTTCTCCGGCTCTAACTATGGCTACACCTTC
TRBJ1-6 | many | TRBD1 | TRBV5-1 | CASSRLQTGGNSPLHF | TGCGCCAGCAGCCGGCTCCAGACAGGGGGTAATTCACCCCTCCACTTT
TRBJ2-2 | many | TRBD1 | TRBV20-1 | CSAPGTGTTGELFF | TGCAGTGCCCCCGGGACAGGGACCACCGGGGAGCTGTTTTTT
TRBJ2-1 | many | TRBD2 | TRBV6-2/TRBV6-3 | CASSPPSGGSNEQFF | TGTGCCAGCAGTCCGCCTAGCGGGGGGTCCAATGAGCAGTTCTTC
TRBJ1-2 | many | TRBD1 | TRBV6-5 | CASSLDRGQHYGYTF | TGTGCCAGCAGTCTCGACAGGGGTCAGCACTATGGCTACACCTTC
TRBJ2-3 | many | - | TRBV29-1 | CSVEEGTDTQYF | TGCAGCGTTGAGGAGGGGACAGATACGCAGTATTTT
TRBJ1-4 | many | - | TRBV15 | CATSRDVGLQEKLFF | TGTGCCACCAGCAGAGATGTGGGACTTCAGGAAAAACTGTTTTTT
TRBJ2-2 | many | TRBD2 | TRBV20-1 | CSARASGKTGELFF | TGCAGTGCTAGGGCTAGCGGGAAGACCGGGGAGCTGTTTTTT
TRBJ2-7 | - | - | TRBV9 | CASSPRPDSYEQYF | TGTGCCAGCAGCCCTCGACCAGACTCCTACGAGCAGTACTTC
TRBJ2-2 | many | - | TRBV6-5 | CASRENSLNTGELFF | TGTGCCAGCAGGGAGAACAGTCTCAACACCGGGGAGCTGTTTTTT
TRBJ2-3 | many | - | TRBV10-3 | CAISDGTDTQYF | TGTGCCATCAGTGATGGAACAGATACGCAGTATTTT
TRBJ2-3 | many | - | TRBV20-1 | CSAMSPRSSTDTQYF | TGCAGTGCTATGTCTCCCCGCTCGAGTACAGATACGCAGTATTTT
TRBJ2-7 | many | - | TRBV5-1 | CASSLATGQDLYEQYF | TGCGCCAGCAGCTTGGCCACTGGGCAGGACCTCTACGAGCAGTACTTC
TRBJ1-6 | many | - | TRBV5-5 | CASSLIRYANSPLHF | TGTGCCAGCAGCTTGATCCGCTATGCGAATTCACCCCTCCACTTT
TRBJ2-7 | many | TRBD1 | TRBV4-2 | CASSQGQGAYEQYF | TGTGCCAGCAGCCAGGGACAGGGCGCCTACGAGCAGTACTTC
TRBJ1-2 | many | - | TRBV3-1 | CASSHQRGTTNYGYTF | TGTGCCAGCAGCCATCAAAGAGGGACCACTAACTATGGCTACACCTTC
TRBJ1-6 | - | TRBD1 | TRBV27 | CASSLGQGAQGSPLHF | TGTGCCAGCAGTCTCGGACAGGGGGCGCAGGGTTCACCCCTCCACTTT
TRBJ2-3 | many | - | TRBV24-1 | CATSPPQSTDTQYF | TGTGCCACCTCCCCTCCACAAAGCACAGATACGCAGTATTTT
TRBJ1-2 | many | - | TRBV10-3 | CAISVVGVGGYTF | TGTGCCATCAGTGTTGTGGGTGTAGGTGGCTACACCTTC
TRBJ2-3 | many | - | TRBV29-1 | CSLLRAGRSNTQYF | TGCAGCCTGCTTCGGGCGGGGCGATCTAATACGCAGTATTTT
TRBJ1-1 | many | - | TRBV29-1 | CSVDGRYTEAFF | TGCAGCGTTGATGGCAGGTACACTGAAGCTTTCTTT
TRBJ1-1 | many | - | TRBV2 | CASSQRVGPNTEAFF | TGTGCCAGCAGTCAACGGGTGGGGCCTAACACTGAAGCTTTCTTT
TRBJ1-2 | many | TRBD1 | TRBV7-9 | CASSTTGGALAYGYTF | TGTGCCAGCAGCACGACAGGGGGCGCGTTAGCCTATGGCTACACCTTC
TRBJ1-2 | many | - | TRBV29-1 | CSVGEGANGYTF | TGCAGCGTTGGGGAAGGGGCGAATGGCTACACCTTC
TRBJ2-1 | many | - | TRBV6-5 | CASRASRTGKTGEQFF | TGTGCCAGCAGAGCCTCGAGAACCGGAAAAACCGGTGAGCAGTTCTTC
TRBJ2-7 | many | - | TRBV5-1 | CASSSTSGGEQYF | TGCGCCAGCAGCTCCACCTCTGGGGGCGAGCAGTACTTC
TRBJ1-3 | many | TRBD1 | TRBV4-1 | CASSQPGQSSGNTIYF | TGCGCCAGCAGCCAGCCGGGACAGAGCTCTGGAAACACCATATATTTT
TRBJ1-2 | many | TRBD1 | TRBV10-3 | CAISDPDRLMGGYTF | TGTGCCATCAGTGATCCGGACAGGTTAATGGGGGGCTACACCTTC
TRBJ2-1 | - | TRBD2 | TRBV9 | CASSVSAGAIRNEQFF | TGTGCCAGCAGCGTTTCAGCGGGAGCCATAAGGAATGAGCAGTTCTTC
TRBJ1-4 | many | TRBD1 | TRBV10-2 | CASSPAGTVDEKLFF | TGCGCCAGCAGTCCCGCCGGGACAGTTGATGAAAAACTGTTTTTT
TRBJ1-6 | few | TRBD1 | TRBV19 | CASSVRDRNNSPLHF | TGTGCCAGTAGTGTACGGGACAGGAATAATTCACCCCTCCACTTT
TRBJ2-1 | many | TRBD2 | TRBV6-2/TRBV6-3 | CASNLGSGITYNEQFF | TGTGCCAGCAATCTCGGTAGCGGGATCACCTACAATGAGCAGTTCTTC